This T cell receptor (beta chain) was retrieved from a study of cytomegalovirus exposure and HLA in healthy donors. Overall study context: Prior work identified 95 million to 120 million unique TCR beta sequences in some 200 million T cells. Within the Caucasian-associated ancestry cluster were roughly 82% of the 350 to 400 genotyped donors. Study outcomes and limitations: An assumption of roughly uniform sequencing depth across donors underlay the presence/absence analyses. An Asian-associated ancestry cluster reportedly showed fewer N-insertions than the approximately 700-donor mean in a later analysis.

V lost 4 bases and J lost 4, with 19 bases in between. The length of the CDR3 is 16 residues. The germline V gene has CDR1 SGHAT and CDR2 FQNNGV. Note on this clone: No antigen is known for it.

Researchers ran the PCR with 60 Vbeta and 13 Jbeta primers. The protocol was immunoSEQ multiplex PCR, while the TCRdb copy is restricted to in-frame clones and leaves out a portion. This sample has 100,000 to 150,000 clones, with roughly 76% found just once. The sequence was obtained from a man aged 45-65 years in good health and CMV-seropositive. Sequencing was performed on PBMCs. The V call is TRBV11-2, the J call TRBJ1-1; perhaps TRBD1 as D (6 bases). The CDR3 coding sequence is TGTGCCAGCAGCTCTCACCCCCGCAGGGGCATCACTGAAGCTTTCTTT. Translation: CASSSHPRRGITEAFF.